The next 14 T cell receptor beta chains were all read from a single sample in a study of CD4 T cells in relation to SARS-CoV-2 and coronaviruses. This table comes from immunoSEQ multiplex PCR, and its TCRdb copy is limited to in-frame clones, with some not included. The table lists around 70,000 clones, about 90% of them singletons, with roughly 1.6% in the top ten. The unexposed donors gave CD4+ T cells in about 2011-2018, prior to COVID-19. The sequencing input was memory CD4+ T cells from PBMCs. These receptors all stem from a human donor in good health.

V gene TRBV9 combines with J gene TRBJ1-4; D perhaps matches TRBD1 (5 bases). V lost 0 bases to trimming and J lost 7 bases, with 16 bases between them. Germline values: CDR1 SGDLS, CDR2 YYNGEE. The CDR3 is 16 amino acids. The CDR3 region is CASSVEDGRGSEKLFF. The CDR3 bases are TGTGCCAGCAGCGTAGAAGACGGCCGGGGCTCTGAAAAACTGTTTTTT. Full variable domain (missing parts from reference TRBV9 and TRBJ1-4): DSGVTQTPKHLITATGQRVTLRCSPRSGDLSVYWYQQSLDQGLQFLIQYYNGEERAKGNILERFSAQQFPDLHSELNLSSLELGDSALYFCASSVEDGRGSEKLFFGSGTQLSVL.

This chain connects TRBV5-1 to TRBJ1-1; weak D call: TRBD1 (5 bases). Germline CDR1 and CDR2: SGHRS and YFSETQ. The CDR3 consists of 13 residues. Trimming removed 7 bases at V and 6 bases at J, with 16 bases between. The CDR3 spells CASWGIGDSEAFF. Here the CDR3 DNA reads TGCGCCAGCTGGGGAATAGGGGACTCTGAAGCTTTCTTT.

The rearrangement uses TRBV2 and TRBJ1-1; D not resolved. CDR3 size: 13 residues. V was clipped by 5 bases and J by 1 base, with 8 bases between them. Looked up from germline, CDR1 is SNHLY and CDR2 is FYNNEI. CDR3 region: CASSLDTNTEAFF. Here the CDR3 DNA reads TGTGCCAGCAGTCTAGATACGAACACTGAAGCTTTCTTT.

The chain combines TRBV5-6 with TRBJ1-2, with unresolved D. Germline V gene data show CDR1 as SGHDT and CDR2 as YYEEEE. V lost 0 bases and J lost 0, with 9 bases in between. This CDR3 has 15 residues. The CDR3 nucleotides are TGTGCCAGCAGCTTGGTGTCAGCTACTAACTATGGCTACACCTTC. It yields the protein CASSLVSATNYGYTF.

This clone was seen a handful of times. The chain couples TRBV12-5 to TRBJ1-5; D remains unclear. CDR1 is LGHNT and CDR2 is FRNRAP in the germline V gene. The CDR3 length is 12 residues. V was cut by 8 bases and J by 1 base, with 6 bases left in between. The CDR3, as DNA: TGTGCTAGTACAACGAGCAATCAGCCCCAGCATTTT. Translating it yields CASTTSNQPQHF.

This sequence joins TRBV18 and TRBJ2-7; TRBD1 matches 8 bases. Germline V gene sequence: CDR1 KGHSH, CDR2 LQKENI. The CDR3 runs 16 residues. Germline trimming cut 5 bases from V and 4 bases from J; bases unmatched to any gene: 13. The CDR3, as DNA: TGTGCCAGCTCATTACAGGGGGGCCTCTCAGAGTACGAGCAGTACTTC. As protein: CASSLQGGLSEYEQYF.

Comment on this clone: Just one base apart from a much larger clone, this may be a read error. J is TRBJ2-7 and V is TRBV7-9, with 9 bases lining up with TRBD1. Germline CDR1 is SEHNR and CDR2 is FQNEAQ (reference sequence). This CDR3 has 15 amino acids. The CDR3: CASSFKGQGDYKQYF. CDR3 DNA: TGTGCCAGCAGCTTCAAGGGACAGGGCGACTACAAGCAGTACTTC.

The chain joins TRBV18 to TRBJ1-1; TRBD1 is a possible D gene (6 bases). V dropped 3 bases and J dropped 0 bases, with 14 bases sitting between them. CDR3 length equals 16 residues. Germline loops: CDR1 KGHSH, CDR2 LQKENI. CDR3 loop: CASSPYAGAMNTEAFF. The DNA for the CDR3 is TGTGCCAGCTCACCTTACGCAGGGGCGATGAACACTGAAGCTTTCTTT.

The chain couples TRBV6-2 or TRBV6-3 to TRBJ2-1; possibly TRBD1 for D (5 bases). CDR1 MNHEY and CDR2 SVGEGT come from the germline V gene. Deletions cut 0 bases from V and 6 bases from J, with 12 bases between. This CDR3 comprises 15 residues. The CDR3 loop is CASSYSSRGGNEQFF. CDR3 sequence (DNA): TGTGCCAGCAGTTACTCGAGTAGGGGCGGCAATGAGCAGTTCTTC.

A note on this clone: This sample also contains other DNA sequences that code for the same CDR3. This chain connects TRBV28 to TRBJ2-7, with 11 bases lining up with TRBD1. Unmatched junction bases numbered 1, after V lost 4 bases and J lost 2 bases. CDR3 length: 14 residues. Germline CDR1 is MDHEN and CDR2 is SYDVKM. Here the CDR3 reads CASSSGQGAYEQYF. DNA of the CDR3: TGTGCCAGCAGTTCGGGACAGGGGGCCTACGAGCAGTACTTC.

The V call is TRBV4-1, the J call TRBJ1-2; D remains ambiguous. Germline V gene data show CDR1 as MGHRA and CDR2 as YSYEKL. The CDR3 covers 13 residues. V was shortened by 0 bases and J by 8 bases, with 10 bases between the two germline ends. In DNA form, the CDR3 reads TGCGCCAGCAGCCAAGAGGTTAGGTTGGGCTACACCTTC. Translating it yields CASSQEVRLGYTF.

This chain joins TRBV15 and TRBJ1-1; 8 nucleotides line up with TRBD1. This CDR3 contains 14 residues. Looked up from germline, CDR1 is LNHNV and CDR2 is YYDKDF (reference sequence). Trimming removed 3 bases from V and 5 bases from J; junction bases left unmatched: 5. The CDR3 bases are TGTGCCACCAGCAGGCAGGGGGCCGGGACTGAAGCTTTCTTT. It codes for CATSRQGAGTEAFF.

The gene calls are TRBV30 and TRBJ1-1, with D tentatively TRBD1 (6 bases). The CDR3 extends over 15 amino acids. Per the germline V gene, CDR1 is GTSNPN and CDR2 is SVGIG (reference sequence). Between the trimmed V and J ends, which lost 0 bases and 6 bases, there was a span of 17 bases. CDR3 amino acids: CAWSVWGGRIAEAFF. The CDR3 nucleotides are TGTGCCTGGAGTGTATGGGGGGGCCGAATCGCTGAAGCTTTCTTT.

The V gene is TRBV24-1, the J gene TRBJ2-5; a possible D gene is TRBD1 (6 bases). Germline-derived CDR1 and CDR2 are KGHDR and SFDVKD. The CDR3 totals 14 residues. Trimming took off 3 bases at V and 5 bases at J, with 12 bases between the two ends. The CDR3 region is CATSDMGTRETQYF. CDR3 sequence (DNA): TGTGCCACCAGTGATATGGGGACACGTGAGACCCAGTACTTC.